Sequencing of this TCR beta chain was carried out in a study of T cells in Graves' hyperthyroidism and ophthalmopathy. The study, taken as a whole, reports: Most thyroid clonotypes with frequency above 0.001 were detected in blood. The model identified upcoming ophthalmopathy a median around 6 months ahead of onset.

Amplification yielded TCR beta CDR3 regions, with RNA transcripts as the source. First-round RT-PCR targeting the TCR CDR3 was performed with the HTBI primer set. TCRdb re-derived calls from the multiplex PCR reads in MiXCR, one entry per CDR3 protein. The sample records some 570,000 distinct CDR3 sequences, 12% to 15% being singletons. Ophthalmopathy patients all had a Clinical Activity Score of at least 3, a NOSPECS grade of at least 4 and disease under 3 months old. Criteria for exclusion of patients were uncontrolled infection, other autoimmune disease, pregnancy or lactation. This clonotype occurred a few times. Its matching antigen is unknown. The clonotype comes from a young woman with Graves' ophthalmopathy. Sequencing used blood.

CDR3 sequence: CAIGTSGDTQYF. The CDR3 DNA sequence: TGTGCTATTGGGACGTCCGGGGATACGCAGTATTTT. The rearrangement joins TRBV12-5 to TRBJ2-3, with D perhaps being TRBD1 or TRBD2 (5 bases each). This CDR3 is 12 amino acids long. Germline loops: CDR1 LGHNT, CDR2 FRNRAP. V lost 10 bases and J lost 6, with 14 bases in between.